This T cell receptor beta chain is drawn from a study of shared clonotypes between healthy human individuals. This CDR3 has 15 amino acids. Trimming shortened V by 2 bases and J by 0 bases, and 8 bases separated the two germline ends. Germline loops: CDR1 MNHNY, CDR2 SVGAGI (reference sequence). The assay was immunoSEQ multiplex PCR, and TCRdb's table has in-frame clones only and misses some. The sample lists more than 1 million clones, approximately 78% occurring once. Regarding this clone: This specimen includes other DNA sequences encoding the same CDR3.

Only Caucasian adults living in Nashville, Tennessee served as donors. The sample consisted of memory CD4+ T cells from PBMCs. Subset described: CD45RA-negative fraction. The source of this sequence is a man younger than 30 in good health. Some clones in this sample may be carry-over from other donors' samples. V is TRBV6-6 and J is TRBJ1-5; maybe TRBD1 (5 bases). The CDR3 DNA is TGTGCCAGCAGTTACGGGGACGGTAGCAATCAGCCCCAGCATTTT. Translating it yields CASSYGDGSNQPQHF.